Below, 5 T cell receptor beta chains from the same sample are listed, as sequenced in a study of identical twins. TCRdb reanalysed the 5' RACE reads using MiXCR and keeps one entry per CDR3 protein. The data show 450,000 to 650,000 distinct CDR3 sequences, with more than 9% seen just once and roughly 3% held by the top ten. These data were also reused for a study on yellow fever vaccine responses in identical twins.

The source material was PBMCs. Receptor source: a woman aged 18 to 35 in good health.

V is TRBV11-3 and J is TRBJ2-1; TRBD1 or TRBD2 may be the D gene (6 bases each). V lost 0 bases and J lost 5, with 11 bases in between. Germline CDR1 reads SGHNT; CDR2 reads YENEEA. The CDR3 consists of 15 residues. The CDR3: CASSLDRGGDNEQFF. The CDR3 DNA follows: TGTGCCAGCAGCTTAGACAGGGGAGGTGACAATGAGCAGTTCTTC.

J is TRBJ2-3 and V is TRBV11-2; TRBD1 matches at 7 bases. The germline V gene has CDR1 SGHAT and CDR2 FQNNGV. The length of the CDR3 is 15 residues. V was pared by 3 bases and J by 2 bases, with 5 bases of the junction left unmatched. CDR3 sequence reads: CASSFSTGYTDTQYF. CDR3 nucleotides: TGTGCCAGCAGCTTCTCGACAGGGTACACAGATACGCAGTATTTT.

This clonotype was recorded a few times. CDR3 amino acids: CSAREGLGNQPQHF. As DNA, the CDR3 is TGCAGTGCTAGAGAGGGGCTGGGCAATCAGCCCCAGCATTTT. The chain couples TRBV20-1 to TRBJ1-5, with D possibly TRBD1 on 5 matching bases. The CDR3 spans 14 residues. The germline V gene has CDR1 DFQATT and CDR2 SNEGSKA (reference sequence). V lost 0 bases and J 2 bases, leaving 8 bases between the germline ends.

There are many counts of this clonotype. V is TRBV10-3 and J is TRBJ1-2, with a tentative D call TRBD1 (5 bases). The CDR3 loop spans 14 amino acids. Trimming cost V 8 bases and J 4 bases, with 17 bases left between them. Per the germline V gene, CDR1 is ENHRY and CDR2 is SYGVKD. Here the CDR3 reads CAIGDPGIIYGYTF. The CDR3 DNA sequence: TGTGCCATCGGGGACCCGGGAATAATCTATGGCTACACCTTC.

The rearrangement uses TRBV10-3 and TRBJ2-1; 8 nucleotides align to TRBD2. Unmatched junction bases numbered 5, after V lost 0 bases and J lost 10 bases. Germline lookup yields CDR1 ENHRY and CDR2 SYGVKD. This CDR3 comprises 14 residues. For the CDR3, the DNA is TGTGCCATCAGTGAGTCATTTAGCGGGGAAGAGCAGTTCTTC. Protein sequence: CAISESFSGEEQFF.